These 14 T cell receptor beta chains originate from one sample sequenced in a study of Graves' ophthalmopathy and Graves' hyperthyroidism. The study amplified TCR beta CDR3 regions using RNA transcripts. HTBI primers served in a first-round RT-PCR, which a second-round multiplex PCR followed. TCRdb processed the multiplex PCR reads anew with MiXCR; each CDR3 protein has one entry. The table lists some 410,000 distinct CDR3 sequences, more than 20% of them singletons. Source material: peripheral blood. The receptors were gathered from a woman under 30 with stable Graves' hyperthyroidism.

This clonotype showed up many times. V gene TRBV6-5 combines with J gene TRBJ2-7, with TRBD1 matching 8 bases. The CDR3 is made up of 14 amino acids. Per germline, CDR1 MNHEY and CDR2 SVGAGI. V lost 6 bases to trimming and J lost 4 bases; unmatched junction nucleotides: 8. Here the CDR3 reads CASRRGQGAYEQYF. The CDR3 bases are TGTGCCAGCAGAAGGGGCCAGGGGGCTTACGAGCAGTACTTC.

This clonotype was detected many times. In DNA, the CDR3 is TGTGCCAGCAGTTCGTCCGGGGCGGGAAACACCATATATTTT. Amino acid sequence: CASSSSGAGNTIYF. The chain carries TRBV6-2 or TRBV6-3 and TRBJ1-3; weak D call: TRBD1 (5 bases). Germline-derived CDR1 and CDR2 are MNHEY and SVGEGT. V was trimmed by 4 bases and J by 4 bases, leaving 11 bases between them. This CDR3 contains 14 residues.

This clonotype appeared a few times. This rearrangement joins TRBV12-3 or TRBV12-4 to TRBJ2-5; 9 nucleotides align to TRBD1. The CDR3 totals 15 residues. With 4 bases clipped from V and 4 bases from J, the junction kept 7 bases outside the gene matches. CDR3 bases: TGTGCCAGCAGTTCGGCCGACAGGGGGACAGAGACCCAGTACTTC. Amino acid sequence: CASSSADRGTETQYF.

This clonotype was picked up many times. The chain couples TRBV12-3 or TRBV12-4 to TRBJ1-5; D is possibly TRBD1 (5 bases). The CDR3 is 15 residues long. Trimming pared 6 bases from V and 1 base from J, leaving 13 bases between. The CDR3 region is CASSLRTPSNQPQHF. CDR3 nucleotides: TGTGCCAGCAGCCTCCGGACACCGAGCAATCAGCCCCAGCATTTT.

The rearrangement uses TRBV19 and TRBJ2-5, with 7 bases lining up with TRBD1. The V and J ends lost 7 bases and 7 bases, in that order; junction bases with no gene match: 12. The CDR3 extends over 14 amino acids. In germline, CDR1 is LNHDA, CDR2 SQIVND (reference sequence). CDR3 in amino acids: CASNPQGRRGTQYF. The DNA for the CDR3 is TGTGCCAGTAACCCACAGGGGCGCCGGGGGACCCAGTACTTC.

Many counts were recorded for this clonotype. The V call is TRBV29-1, the J call TRBJ1-1; no definite D call. The CDR3 loop spans 13 amino acids. Looked up from germline, CDR1 is SQVTM and CDR2 is ANQGSEA. Trimming left V 6 bases short and J 4 bases short, with 15 bases between. CDR3 loop: CSVHRPGGTEAFF. In nucleotides, the CDR3 is TGCAGCGTACACCGACCTGGAGGCACTGAAGCTTTCTTT.

This clonotype was seen many times. This rearrangement joins TRBV7-2 to TRBJ2-5, with a possible D match to TRBD2 (6 bases). The ends were cut back, 6 bases at V and 5 bases at J, with 16 bases in the middle. Germline-derived CDR1 and CDR2 are SGHTA and FQGNSA. The CDR3 covers 14 residues. This CDR3 reads CASSPPGVSETQYF. Written as DNA, the CDR3 is TGTGCCAGCAGTCCCCCGGGGGTGTCGGAGACCCAGTACTTC.

This clonotype was seen a few times. The gene calls are TRBV12-3 or TRBV12-4 and TRBJ1-6; D not certain. There are 14 residues in the CDR3. Between the trimmed V and J ends, which lost 1 base and 4 bases, there was a span of 5 bases. The CDR3 region has the DNA TGTGCCAGCAGTTTAGATAAGTATAATTCACCCCTCCACTTT. It yields the protein CASSLDKYNSPLHF.

This clonotype was seen repeatedly, ten times or more. The chain recombines TRBV19 with TRBJ1-6; 9 nucleotides match TRBD1. The CDR3 length is 15 residues. Trimming cost V 9 bases and J 9 bases; bases outside gene matches: 12. The germline V gene encodes CDR1 LNHDA and CDR2 SQIVND (reference sequence). The CDR3 nucleotides read TGTGCCAGCAAAGAAACCGGGACAGGGAGTTCACCCCTCCACTTT. It encodes CASKETGTGSSPLHF.

Ten or more counts support this clonotype. This chain connects TRBV25-1 to TRBJ2-3; possible D gene TRBD1, 6 bases. The length of the CDR3 is 13 residues. V lost 9 bases and J 1 base, leaving 11 bases between the germline ends. Looked up from germline, CDR1 is MGHDK and CDR2 is SYGVNS. CDR3 DNA sequence: TGTGCCAGTGGGGGCTACCGCACAGATACGCAGTATTTT. Amino acids: CASGGYRTDTQYF.

This sequence joins TRBV28 and TRBJ1-1; D is uncertain. The CDR3 runs to 14 residues. Germline V gene data show CDR1 as MDHEN and CDR2 as SYDVKM. Trimming pared 1 base from V and 1 base from J, leaving 7 bases between. The CDR3 is CASSLFGRNTEAFF. The CDR3 bases are TGTGCCAGCAGTTTATTCGGGAGGAACACTGAAGCTTTCTTT. Drawing the rest from reference TRBV28 and TRBJ1-1, the complete variable domain is DVKVTQSSRYLVKRTGEKVFLECVQDMDHENMFWYRQDPGLGLRLIYFSYDVKMKEKGDIPEGYSVSREKKERFSLILESASTNQTSMYLCASSLFGRNTEAFFGQGTRLTVV.

The gene calls are TRBV6-1 and TRBJ2-7, with 14 bases fitting TRBD2. The trim removed 3 bases at V and 4 bases at J, leaving 5 bases unmatched. CDR3 length: 16 amino acids. The germline CDR1 and CDR2 sequences are MNHNS and SASEGT. CDR3 sequence (DNA): TGTGCCAGCAGTGAGATGGGACTAGCGGGGGCGTACGAGCAGTACTTC. This translates into CASSEMGLAGAYEQYF.

This clonotype was observed many times. The chain uses TRBV12-3 or TRBV12-4 and TRBJ1-1; a weak D match, TRBD1 (6 bases). V shed 7 bases and J shed 3 bases, with 15 bases lying between them. This CDR3 region has 14 residues. CDR3 DNA sequence: TGTGCCAGCACAGGCCGGGACACGTACACTGAAGCTTTCTTT. Its protein is CASTGRDTYTEAFF.

This clonotype occurred many times. The chain has TRBV29-1 and TRBJ1-2; D gene ambiguous. The CDR3 length is 10 residues. Germline loops: CDR1 SQVTM, CDR2 ANQGSEA. Trimming pared 5 bases from V and 10 bases from J, leaving 11 bases between. In DNA, the CDR3 is TGCAGCGTTCTATTAGGCGACTACACCTTC. Translated, it gives CSVLLGDYTF.